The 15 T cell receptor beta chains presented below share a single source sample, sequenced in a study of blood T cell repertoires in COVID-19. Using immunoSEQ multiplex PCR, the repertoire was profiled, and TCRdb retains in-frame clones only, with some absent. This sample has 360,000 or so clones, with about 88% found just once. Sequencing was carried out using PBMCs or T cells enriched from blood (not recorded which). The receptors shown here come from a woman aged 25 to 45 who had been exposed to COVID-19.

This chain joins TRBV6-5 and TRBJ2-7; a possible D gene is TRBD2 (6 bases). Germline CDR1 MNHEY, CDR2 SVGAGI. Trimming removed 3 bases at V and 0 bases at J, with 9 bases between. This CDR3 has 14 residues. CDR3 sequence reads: CASSYSGSSYEQYF. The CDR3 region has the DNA TGTGCCAGCAGTTATTCCGGGAGCTCCTACGAGCAGTACTTC.

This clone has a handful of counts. The CDR3 DNA sequence: TGTGCCAGCAGGACCTTTACAGGGTTGGGCACTGAAGCTTTCTTT. This codes for CASRTFTGLGTEAFF. V gene TRBV28 combines with J gene TRBJ1-1, with D possibly being TRBD1 (6 bases). The CDR3 is 15 residues long. V lost 6 bases, J lost 4 bases, and 18 bases lay in between. Per the germline V gene, CDR1 is MDHEN and CDR2 is SYDVKM.

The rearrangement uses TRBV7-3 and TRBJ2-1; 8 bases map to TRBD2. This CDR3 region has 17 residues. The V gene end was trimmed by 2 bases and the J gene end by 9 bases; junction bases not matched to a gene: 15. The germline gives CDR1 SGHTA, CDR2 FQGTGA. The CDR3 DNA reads TGTGCCAGCAGCTTACGGGAGGGGTCACTCCCCCGAAGTGAGCAGTTCTTC. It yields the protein CASSLREGSLPRSEQFF. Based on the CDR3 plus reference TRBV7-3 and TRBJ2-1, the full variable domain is GAGVSQTPSNKVTEKGKYVELRCDPISGHTALYWYRQSLGQGPEFLIYFQGTGAADDSGLPNDRFFAVRPEGSVSTLKIQRTERGDSAVYLCASSLREGSLPRSEQFFGPGTRLTVL.

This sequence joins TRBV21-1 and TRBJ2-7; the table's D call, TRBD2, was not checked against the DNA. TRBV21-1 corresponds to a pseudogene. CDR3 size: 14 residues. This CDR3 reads CASIPFTSGYEQYF. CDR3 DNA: TGTGCCAGCATACCCTTTACTAGCGGCTACGAGCAGTACTTC.

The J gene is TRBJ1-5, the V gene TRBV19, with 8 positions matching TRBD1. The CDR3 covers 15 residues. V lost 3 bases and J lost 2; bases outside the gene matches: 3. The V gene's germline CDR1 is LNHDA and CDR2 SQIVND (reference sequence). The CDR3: CASSIVQGGNQPQHF. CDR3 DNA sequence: TGTGCCAGTAGTATTGTACAGGGGGGCAATCAGCCCCAGCATTTT. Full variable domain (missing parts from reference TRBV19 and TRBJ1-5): DGGITQSPKYLFRKEGQNVTLSCEQNLNHDAMYWYRQDPGQGLRLIYYSQIVNDFQKGDIAEGYSVSREKKESFPLTVTSAQKNPTAFYLCASSIVQGGNQPQHFGDGTRLSIL.

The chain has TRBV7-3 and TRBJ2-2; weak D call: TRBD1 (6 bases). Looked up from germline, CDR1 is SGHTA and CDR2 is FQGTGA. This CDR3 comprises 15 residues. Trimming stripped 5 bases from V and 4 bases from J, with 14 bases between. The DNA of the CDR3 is TGTGCCAGCAGCCGAGGACAGCTTGGCACCGGGGAGCTGTTTTTT. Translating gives CASSRGQLGTGELFF.

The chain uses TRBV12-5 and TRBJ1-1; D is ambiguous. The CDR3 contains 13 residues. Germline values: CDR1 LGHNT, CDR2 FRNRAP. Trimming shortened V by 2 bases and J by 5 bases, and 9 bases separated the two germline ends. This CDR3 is CASGLREETEAFF. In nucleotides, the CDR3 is TGTGCTAGTGGTTTGCGGGAGGAGACTGAAGCTTTCTTT.

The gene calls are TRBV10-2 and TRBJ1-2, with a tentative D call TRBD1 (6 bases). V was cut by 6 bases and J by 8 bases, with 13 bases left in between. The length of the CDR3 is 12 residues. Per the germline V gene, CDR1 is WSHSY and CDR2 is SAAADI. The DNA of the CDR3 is TGCGCCAGCAGGTCCGGACAGTTAGGCTACACCTTC. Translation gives CASRSGQLGYTF.

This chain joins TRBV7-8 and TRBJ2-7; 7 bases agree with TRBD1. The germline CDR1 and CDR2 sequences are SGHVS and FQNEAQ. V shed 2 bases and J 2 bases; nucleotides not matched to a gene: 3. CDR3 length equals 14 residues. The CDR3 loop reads CASSLRDRAYEQYF. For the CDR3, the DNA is TGTGCCAGCAGCTTAAGGGACAGAGCCTACGAGCAGTACTTC.

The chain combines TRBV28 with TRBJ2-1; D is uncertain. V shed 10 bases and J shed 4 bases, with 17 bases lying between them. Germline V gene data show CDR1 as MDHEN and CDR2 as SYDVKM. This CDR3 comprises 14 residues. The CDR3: CAIAAAIFYNEQFF. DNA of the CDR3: TGTGCCATCGCGGCGGCTATCTTTTACAATGAGCAGTTCTTC.

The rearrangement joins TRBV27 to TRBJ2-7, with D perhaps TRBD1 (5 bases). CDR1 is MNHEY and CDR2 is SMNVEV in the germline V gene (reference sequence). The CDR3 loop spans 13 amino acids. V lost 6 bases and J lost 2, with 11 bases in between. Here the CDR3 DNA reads TGTGCCAGCAGGGGGCCTAATGCCTACGAGCAGTACTTC. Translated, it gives CASRGPNAYEQYF.

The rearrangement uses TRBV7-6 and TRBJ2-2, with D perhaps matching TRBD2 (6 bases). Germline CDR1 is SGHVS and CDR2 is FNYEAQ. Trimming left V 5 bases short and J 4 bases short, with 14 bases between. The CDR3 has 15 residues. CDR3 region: CASSPRLVGTGELFF. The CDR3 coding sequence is TGTGCCAGCAGCCCGAGACTAGTCGGCACCGGGGAGCTGTTTTTT.

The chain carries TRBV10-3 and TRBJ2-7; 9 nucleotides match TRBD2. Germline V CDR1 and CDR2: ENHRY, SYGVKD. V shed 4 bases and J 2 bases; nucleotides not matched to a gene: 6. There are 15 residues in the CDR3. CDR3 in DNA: TGTGCCATCAGTGCGGTAGCGGGAGTCCCCTACGAGCAGTACTTC. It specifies CAISAVAGVPYEQYF.

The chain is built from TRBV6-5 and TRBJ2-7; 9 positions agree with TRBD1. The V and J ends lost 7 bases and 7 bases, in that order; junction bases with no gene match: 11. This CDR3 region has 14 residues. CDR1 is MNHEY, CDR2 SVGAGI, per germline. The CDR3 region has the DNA TGTGCCAGCACCCCTACAGGGGGCCGTTTAGAGCAGTACTTC. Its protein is CASTPTGGRLEQYF.

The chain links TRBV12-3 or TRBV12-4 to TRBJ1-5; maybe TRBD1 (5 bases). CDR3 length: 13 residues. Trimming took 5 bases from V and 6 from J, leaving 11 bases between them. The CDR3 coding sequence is TGTGCCAGCAGTGGCAGGGTCAGTCAGCCCCAGCATTTT. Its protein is CASSGRVSQPQHF.